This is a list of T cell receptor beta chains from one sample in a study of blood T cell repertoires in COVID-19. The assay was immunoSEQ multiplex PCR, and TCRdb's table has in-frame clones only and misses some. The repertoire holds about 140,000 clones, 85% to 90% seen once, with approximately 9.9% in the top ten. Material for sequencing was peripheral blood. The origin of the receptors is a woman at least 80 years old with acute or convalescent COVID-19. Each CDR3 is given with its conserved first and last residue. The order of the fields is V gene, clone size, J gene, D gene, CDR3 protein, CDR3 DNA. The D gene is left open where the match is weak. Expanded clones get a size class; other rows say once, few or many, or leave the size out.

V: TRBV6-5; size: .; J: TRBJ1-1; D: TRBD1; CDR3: CASSYSGTGSPRGAFF; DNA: TGTGCCAGCAGTTACTCCGGGACAGGGTCCCCGCGGGGAGCTTTCTTT
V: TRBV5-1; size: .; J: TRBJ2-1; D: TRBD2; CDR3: CASSYGLVEAGKYNEQFF; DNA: TGCGCCAGCAGCTACGGACTAGTAGAGGCGGGCAAGTACAATGAGCAGTTCTTC
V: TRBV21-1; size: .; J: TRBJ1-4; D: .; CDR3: CASTGGRGEKLFF; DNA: TGTGCCAGCACCGGAGGGAGGGGTGAAAAACTGTTTTTT
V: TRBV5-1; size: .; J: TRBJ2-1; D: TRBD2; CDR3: CASSLGLAGGRAEQFF; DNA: TGCGCCAGCAGCTTGGGACTAGCGGGGGGTCGGGCTGAGCAGTTCTTC
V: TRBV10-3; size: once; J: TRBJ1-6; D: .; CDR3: CAISEHRDSPLHF; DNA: TGTGCCATCAGTGAGCACCGGGATTCACCCCTCCACTTT
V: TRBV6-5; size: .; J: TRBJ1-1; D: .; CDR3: CASNAGGEAFF; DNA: TGTGCCAGCAACGCAGGCGGGGAAGCTTTCTTT
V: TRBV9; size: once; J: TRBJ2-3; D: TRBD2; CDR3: CASSVRGSGGLTDTQYF; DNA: TGTGCCAGCAGCGTAAGAGGGAGCGGGGGCCTCACAGATACGCAGTATTTT
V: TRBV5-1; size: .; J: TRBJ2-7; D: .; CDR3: CASSLAGSYEQYF; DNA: TGCGCCAGCAGCTTGGCAGGGTCTTACGAGCAGTACTTC
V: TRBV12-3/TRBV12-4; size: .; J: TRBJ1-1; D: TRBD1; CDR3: CASSGGTGVFAFF; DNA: TGTGCCAGCAGTGGAGGGACAGGGGTATTTGCTTTCTTT
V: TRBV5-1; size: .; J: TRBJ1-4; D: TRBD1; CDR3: CASSQQGDYPQKLFF; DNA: TGCGCCAGCAGCCAACAGGGGGATTATCCCCAAAAACTGTTTTTT
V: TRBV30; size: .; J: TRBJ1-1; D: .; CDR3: CAWSGMGLGEAFF; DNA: TGTGCCTGGAGTGGAATGGGCTTGGGTGAAGCTTTCTTT